Following are 29 T cell receptor beta chains from one sample sequenced in a study of T cell responses to AZD1222 COVID-19 vaccine. Some clones are missing from TCRdb's copy, which holds only in-frame ones; the method was immunoSEQ multiplex PCR. The repertoire holds roughly 91,000 clones, with roughly nine tenths as singletons. This sample comprised peripheral blood, obtained on day 0 of AZD1222 vaccination. All receptors come from an adult in good health.

The sample holds one count of this clone. The chain recombines TRBV5-1 with TRBJ1-2, with D uncertain. Trimming stripped 0 bases from V and 6 bases from J, with 24 bases between. Germline lookup yields CDR1 SGHRS and CDR2 YFSETQ. The CDR3 covers 18 residues. The CDR3, as DNA: TGCGCCAGCAGCTTGGCCGCGGGAGGTCTGCCCTCTGGGGATGGCTACACCTTC. This encodes CASSLAAGGLPSGDGYTF.

J is TRBJ2-2 and V is TRBV19; D possibly uses TRBD1 or TRBD2 (5 bases each). The CDR3 is 14 amino acids. The V gene's germline CDR1 is LNHDA and CDR2 SQIVND (reference sequence). The V gene lost 5 bases and the J gene lost 7 bases, with 14 bases spanning the gap. The CDR3 sequence: CASSPRTGGGELFF. The CDR3 DNA follows: TGTGCCAGTAGTCCCCGGACTGGGGGCGGGGAGCTGTTTTTT. Using reference TRBV19 and TRBJ2-2 for the parts outside the CDR3, the full variable domain is DGGITQSPKYLFRKEGQNVTLSCEQNLNHDAMYWYRQDPGQGLRLIYYSQIVNDFQKGDIAEGYSVSREKKESFPLTVTSAQKNPTAFYLCASSPRTGGGELFFGEGSRLTVL.

The rearrangement joins TRBV4-1 to TRBJ2-1; a possible D gene is TRBD2 (6 bases). Germline lookup yields CDR1 MGHRA and CDR2 YSYEKL. The V end lost 1 base, the J end lost 3 bases, and 10 bases lay between the germline ends. The CDR3 is 15 amino acids. The CDR3, as DNA: TGCGCCAGCAGCCAAGGGTTAGCGGTCTACAATGAGCAGTTCTTC. This encodes CASSQGLAVYNEQFF.

This chain joins TRBV10-1 and TRBJ1-4; D might be TRBD1 (6 bases). V lost 3 bases and J 5 bases, leaving 13 bases between the germline ends. The CDR3 has 15 amino acids. From germline, CDR1 is WNHNN and CDR2 SYGVQD (reference sequence). CDR3 in amino acids: CASSETSGTNEKLFF. The CDR3 DNA is TGCGCCAGCAGTGAAACGTCCGGGACAAATGAAAAACTGTTTTTT.

Of note for this clone: At one of its ends the junction is not consistent with the germline gene, which may arise from a read error. The chain has TRBV18 and TRBJ1-6; D remains unclear. This CDR3 has 15 amino acids. Germline V gene data show CDR1 as KGHSH and CDR2 as LQKENI. DNA for the CDR3: TGTGCCAGCTCACCCCCGGGATCCTCTAATTCACCCCTCCACTTT. It translates to CASSPPGSSNSPLHF.

The V and J genes are TRBV24-1 and TRBJ1-1; D is unclear. In germline, CDR1 is KGHDR, CDR2 SFDVKD. The germline V and J ends were trimmed by 4 bases and 8 bases, with 10 bases remaining between them. The CDR3 runs to 12 residues. DNA of the CDR3: TGTGCCACCAGTGACGGACCCGGCGAAGCTTTCTTT. Its protein is CATSDGPGEAFF.

This chain links TRBV28 with TRBJ1-2; maybe TRBD1 (5 bases). Trimming stripped 3 bases from V and 4 bases from J, with 12 bases between. Germline V gene lookup returns CDR1 MDHEN and CDR2 SYDVKM. This CDR3 is built from 14 residues. CDR3 DNA: TGTGCCAGCAGTTTTGGGGGTTTTGGCTATGGCTACACCTTC. Translation gives CASSFGGFGYGYTF.

V and J are TRBV6-5 and TRBJ2-7; maybe TRBD2 (5 bases). Germline V gene data show CDR1 as MNHEY and CDR2 as SVGAGI. The V and J ends lost 0 bases and 0 bases respectively, with 12 bases between them. The CDR3 has 16 residues. DNA for the CDR3: TGTGCCAGCAGTTACTCGTTTGCGGGTGGCTCCTACGAGCAGTACTTC. This gives the protein CASSYSFAGGSYEQYF.

The V gene is TRBV5-4, the J gene TRBJ1-1; a possible D gene is TRBD1 (5 bases). This CDR3 is 15 amino acids long. The V end was cut by 0 bases, the J end by 0 bases, with 9 bases between. Germline CDR1 SGHNT, CDR2 YYREEE (reference sequence). The CDR3 loop reads CASSLEGTLNTEAFF. Here the CDR3 DNA reads TGTGCCAGCAGCTTGGAGGGGACCTTGAACACTGAAGCTTTCTTT.

V gene TRBV5-4 combines with J gene TRBJ1-2; D gene unclear. The V and J ends lost 4 bases and 3 bases respectively, with 10 bases between them. Germline assignment: CDR1 SGHNT and CDR2 YYREEE (reference sequence). The length of the CDR3 is 13 residues. This CDR3 is CASSADSDYGYTF. CDR3 nucleotide sequence: TGTGCCAGCAGCGCTGACTCTGACTATGGCTACACCTTC.

This chain joins TRBV11-2 and TRBJ2-2; 12 bases line up with TRBD2. Trimming removed 4 bases from V and 8 bases from J; junction bases left unmatched: 14. The CDR3 is made up of 18 amino acids. Germline V gene lookup returns CDR1 SGHAT and CDR2 FQNNGV. The DNA for the CDR3 is TGTGCCAGCAGCTCGCCCCCGGGACTAGCGGGCCTGGTGGGGGAGCTGTTTTTT. Amino acid sequence: CASSSPPGLAGLVGELFF.

The CDR3: CASSLGGNTEAFF. DNA of the CDR3: TGTGCCAGCAGTTTAGGGGGGAACACTGAAGCTTTCTTT. The rearrangement joins TRBV27 to TRBJ1-1; the D gene is possibly TRBD1 (5 bases). Germline CDR1 and CDR2: MNHEY and SMNVEV (reference sequence). The V and J ends lost 2 bases and 1 base respectively, with 5 bases between them. This CDR3 is built from 13 residues.

The CDR3: CASSLGSRSNQPQHF. The CDR3 nucleotides are TGTGCCAGCAGTTTAGGGTCCAGGAGCAATCAGCCCCAGCATTTT. The chain joins TRBV28 to TRBJ1-5; D is uncertain. CDR3 length equals 15 residues. Germline loops: CDR1 MDHEN, CDR2 SYDVKM. Trimming took 2 bases from V and 1 from J, leaving 9 bases between them.

The J gene is TRBJ1-1, the V gene TRBV21-1; the tabulated D call, TRBD1, remains unverified against the DNA. TRBV21-1 is noted as a pseudogene. There are 14 residues in the CDR3. CDR3 sequence reads: CASSKDRARGEAFF. Written as DNA, the CDR3 is TGTGCCAGCAGCAAAGACAGGGCTAGAGGCGAAGCTTTCTTT.

V gene TRBV10-3 combines with J gene TRBJ1-1; 7 bases fit TRBD1. The CDR3 consists of 14 residues. J was trimmed by 2 bases and V by 6 bases; bases with no gene match: 6. CDR1 and CDR2 from the germline V gene are ENHRY and SYGVKD. The CDR3 region is CAIRGDSGNTEAFF. The CDR3 DNA reads as TGTGCCATCAGGGGGGACAGTGGCAACACTGAAGCTTTCTTT.

V and J are TRBV5-1 and TRBJ1-1; possibly TRBD1 for D (5 bases). Trimming cost V 4 bases and J 4 bases, with 20 bases left between them. Germline V gives CDR1 SGHRS, CDR2 YFSETQ. This CDR3 region has 16 residues. The CDR3 DNA is TGCGCCAGCAGCCCCCGCCAGGGCGCGTCGTTCACTGAAGCTTTCTTT. Its translation: CASSPRQGASFTEAFF.

This chain uses TRBV30 with TRBJ1-1, with no clear D. The V gene lost 2 bases and the J gene lost 4 bases, with 8 bases spanning the gap. The germline V gene encodes CDR1 GTSNPN and CDR2 SVGIG (reference sequence). The CDR3 sequence is 12 residues long. This chain's CDR3 is CAWSTSSTEAFF. The CDR3 nucleotides read TGTGCCTGGAGTACATCGAGCACTGAAGCTTTCTTT.

V is TRBV5-5 and J is TRBJ1-1; TRBD1 is a possible D gene (6 bases). This CDR3 region has 13 residues. CDR1 SGHKS and CDR2 YYEKEE come from the germline V gene (reference sequence). Trimming removed 4 bases at V and 4 bases at J, with 11 bases between. The CDR3 coding sequence is TGTGCCAGCAGCGGCGGGGGCTTCACTGAAGCTTTCTTT. Translated, it gives CASSGGGFTEAFF.

The V and J genes are TRBV15 and TRBJ2-4; D is perhaps TRBD2 (6 bases). With 0 bases removed from V and 2 bases from J, the gap between germline ends came to 17 bases. CDR3 size: 18 residues. The germline gives CDR1 LNHNV, CDR2 YYDKDF (reference sequence). CDR3 in DNA: TGTGCCACCAGCAGAGATTCCGCGGCGGGACGACCCAAAAACATTCAGTACTTC. This translates into CATSRDSAAGRPKNIQYF.

For the CDR3, the DNA is TGTGCCACAAGTACAGGGGGCAGAGGGTACGAGCAGTACTTC. Protein: CATSTGGRGYEQYF. The chain links TRBV24-1 to TRBJ2-7, with 9 bases aligning to TRBD1. There are 14 residues in the CDR3. Germline assignment: CDR1 KGHDR and CDR2 SFDVKD. V gave up 10 bases and J gave up 4 bases; unmatched junction bases: 10.

The CDR3 loop reads CASSHETGVGNTIYF. CDR3 DNA sequence: TGTGCCAGCAGCCACGAGACAGGCGTTGGAAACACCATATATTTT. This chain connects TRBV3-1 (or the pseudogene TRBV3-2) to TRBJ1-3; a possible D gene is TRBD1 (6 bases). This CDR3 is 15 amino acids long. V was trimmed by 3 bases and J by 3 bases, leaving 12 bases between them. Per germline, CDR1 LGHDT and CDR2 YNNKEL (reference sequence).

This rearrangement joins TRBV3-1 (or the pseudogene TRBV3-2) to TRBJ2-2; D possibly corresponds to TRBD1 (6 bases). CDR1 and CDR2 from the germline V gene are LGHDT and YNNKEL (reference sequence). With 6 bases removed from V and 0 bases from J, the gap between germline ends came to 11 bases. The length of the CDR3 is 15 residues. CDR3 DNA sequence: TGTGCCAGCAGTAACAGGGACGCGAACACCGGGGAGCTGTTTTTT. Translating gives CASSNRDANTGELFF.

This clone was seen a handful of times. The chain is built from TRBV3-1 (or the pseudogene TRBV3-2) and TRBJ1-1; tentatively, D is TRBD1 (6 bases). Looked up from germline, CDR1 is LGHDT and CDR2 is YNNKEL (reference sequence). This CDR3 contains 14 residues. Trimming removed 4 bases from V and 4 bases from J, with 13 bases in between. The CDR3 nucleotides read TGTGCCAGCAGCCGGTTACAGGGAGGCACTGAAGCTTTCTTT. It specifies CASSRLQGGTEAFF.

V and J are TRBV3-1 (or the pseudogene TRBV3-2) and TRBJ1-6, with TRBD1 identical over 7 bases. Germline lookup yields CDR1 LGHDT and CDR2 YNNKEL (reference sequence). V gave up 3 bases and J gave up 9 bases; unmatched junction bases: 11. The CDR3 runs 16 residues. For the CDR3, the DNA is TGTGCCAGCAGCCAGTCCGGGACAGTCGCTCGTTCACCCCTCCACTTT. It translates to CASSQSGTVARSPLHF.

This chain links TRBV16 with TRBJ2-3; TRBD2 matches 9 bases. Germline V lookup: CDR1 KGHSY, CDR2 FQNENV. With 4 bases clipped from V and 2 bases from J, the junction kept 10 bases outside the gene matches. The length of the CDR3 is 17 residues. The CDR3 region has the DNA TGTGCCAGCAGCCTAACTAGGGCTAGCGGGAACACAGATACGCAGTATTTT. Translating it yields CASSLTRASGNTDTQYF.

Comments on this clone: Other DNA sequences within the sample encode an identical CDR3. V usage is TRBV9 and J usage is TRBJ2-2; D uncertain. The germline V gene encodes CDR1 SGDLS and CDR2 YYNGEE. With 4 bases removed from V and 5 bases from J, the gap between germline ends came to 6 bases. The CDR3 length is 12 residues. CDR3 nucleotides: TGTGCCAGCAGCTTAGATACCGGGGAGCTGTTTTTT. Its translation is CASSLDTGELFF.

The chain has TRBV28 and TRBJ1-6; perhaps TRBD1 as D (5 bases). V was trimmed by 7 bases and J by 6 bases, leaving 16 bases between them. Germline-derived CDR1 and CDR2 are MDHEN and SYDVKM. The CDR3 extends over 15 amino acids. The CDR3 region has the DNA TGTGCCAGCAACCCTCAAGGGGCCGGTAATTCACCCCTCCACTTT. The encoded protein is CASNPQGAGNSPLHF.

The genes are TRBV10-2 and TRBJ2-1; D gene ambiguous. Per germline, CDR1 WSHSY and CDR2 SAAADI. The CDR3 is 17 amino acids. Trimming left V 0 bases short and J 3 bases short, with 15 bases between. The CDR3 DNA is TGCGCCAGCAGTGAGTCTTTACAAGCGACGAACTACAATGAGCAGTTCTTC. Its protein product is CASSESLQATNYNEQFF.

This chain joins TRBV19 and TRBJ1-5; perhaps TRBD1 as D (6 bases). Trimming removed 5 bases from V and 3 bases from J, with 11 bases in between. This CDR3 has 14 residues. Germline lookup yields CDR1 LNHDA and CDR2 SQIVND (reference sequence). The chain's CDR3 is CASSGGQNNQPQHF. As DNA, the CDR3 is TGTGCCAGTAGTGGTGGACAGAACAATCAGCCCCAGCATTTT. The full variable domain, in which reference TRBV19 and TRBJ1-5 provide the parts outside the CDR3, is DGGITQSPKYLFRKEGQNVTLSCEQNLNHDAMYWYRQDPGQGLRLIYYSQIVNDFQKGDIAEGYSVSREKKESFPLTVTSAQKNPTAFYLCASSGGQNNQPQHFGDGTRLSIL.